The T cell receptor beta chain described here comes from a study of Ad26.COV2.S vaccination and SARS-CoV-2 variants. In the study overall: The authors gave Ad26.COV2.S intramuscularly, either once or twice 56 days apart.

The CDR3 is 14 amino acids. V was clipped by 2 bases and J by 3 bases, with 11 bases between them. The V gene's germline CDR1 is KGHSH and CDR2 LQKENI. The data were produced by immunoSEQ multiplex PCR, yet TCRdb's version contains in-frame clones alone and is incomplete. The sample lists 350,000 to 450,000 clones, 92% seen once, with more than 1.5% in the top ten. Sample treatment: some 19 received Ad26.COV2.S at low or high dose, single or two shots; about 5 received placebo; per-sample allocation not given. Material that was analyzed had been drawn on day 63 after the first vaccine or placebo injection.

The receptor was isolated from a person between 18 and 60 years old who received the Ad26.COV2.S COVID-19 vaccine or a placebo. The starting material was peripheral blood, obtained in a trial of Ad26.COV2.S vaccine versus placebo. The chain uses TRBV18 and TRBJ2-7; TRBD1 might be the D (5 bases). CDR3 DNA sequence: TGTGCCAGCTCACCAGCCGACAGTCTCTACGAGCAGTACTTC. This codes for CASSPADSLYEQYF. Full variable domain (outside the CDR3, taken from reference TRBV18 and TRBJ2-7): NAGVMQNPRHLVRRRGQEARLRCSPMKGHSHVYWYRQLPEEGLKFMVYLQKENIIDESGMPKERFSAEFPKEGPSILRIQQVVRGDSAAYFCASSPADSLYEQYFGPGTRLTVT.